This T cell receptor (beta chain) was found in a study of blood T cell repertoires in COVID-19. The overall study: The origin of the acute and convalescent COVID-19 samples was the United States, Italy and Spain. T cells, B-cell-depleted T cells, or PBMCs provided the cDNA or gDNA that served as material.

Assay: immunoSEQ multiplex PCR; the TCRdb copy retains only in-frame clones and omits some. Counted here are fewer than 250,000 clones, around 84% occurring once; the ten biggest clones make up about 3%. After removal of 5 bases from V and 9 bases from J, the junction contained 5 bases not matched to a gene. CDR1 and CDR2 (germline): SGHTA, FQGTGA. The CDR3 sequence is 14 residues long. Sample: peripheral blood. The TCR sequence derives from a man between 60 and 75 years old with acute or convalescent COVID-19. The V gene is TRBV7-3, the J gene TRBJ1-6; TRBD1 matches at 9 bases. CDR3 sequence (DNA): TGTGCCAGCAGCCGCGGACAGGGGATTTCACCCCTCCACTTT. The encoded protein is CASSRGQGISPLHF. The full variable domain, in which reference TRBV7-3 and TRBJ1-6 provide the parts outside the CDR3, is GAGVSQTPSNKVTEKGKYVELRCDPISGHTALYWYRQSLGQGPEFLIYFQGTGAADDSGLPNDRFFAVRPEGSVSTLKIQRTERGDSAVYLCASSRGQGISPLHFGNGTRLTVT.